This TCR beta chain was sequenced for a study of blood T cell repertoires in COVID-19. Background on the study: Both acute and convalescent COVID-19 samples were obtained from the United States, Italy and Spain. Sample material is recorded as cDNA or gDNA derived from T cells, B-cell-depleted T cells, or PBMCs.

Germline lookup yields CDR1 SGDLS and CDR2 YYNGEE. V was pared by 4 bases and J by 3 bases, with 16 bases between. This CDR3 is 15 amino acids long. Under the authors' procedure: Amplification with reference gene primers provided the estimates of nucleated cell counts. Data came from immunoSEQ multiplex PCR; TCRdb stores just in-frame clones and leaves some out. Clonal size and the V and J genes are those of that table, whereas D and trimming came from the DNA. The profile shows 80,000 to 95,000 clones, 75% of them singletons. Sample: peripheral blood. The clonotype originates from a woman aged 50 to 60 with acute or convalescent COVID-19. The chain couples TRBV9 to TRBJ1-1, with D unclear. CDR3 bases: TGTGCCAGCAGCCCTTGGGAGGCGCCGTACACTGAAGCTTTCTTT. Translated: CASSPWEAPYTEAFF.